The entry below describes one T cell receptor beta chain. The data derive from a study of blood T cell repertoires in COVID-19. Across the study: Samples of COVID-19 (acute and convalescent) were obtained from the United States, Italy and Spain. Sample material is recorded as cDNA or gDNA derived from T cells, B-cell-depleted T cells, or PBMCs.

This CDR3 is built from 15 residues. In germline, CDR1 is SGDLS, CDR2 YYNGEE. After removal of 0 bases from V and 6 bases from J, the junction contained 6 bases not matched to a gene. The table came from immunoSEQ multiplex PCR; TCRdb's copy has only in-frame clones and leaves some out. This repertoire shows about 30,000 clones, about 80% found once; its top ten account for approximately 29%. The chain employs TRBV9 and TRBJ2-7; TRBD2 matches at 10 bases. Source material: peripheral blood. This TCR came from a man older than 75 with acute or convalescent COVID-19. In nucleotides, the CDR3 is TGTGCCAGCAGCGTAGATCTAGCGGGAGCTCGCGAGCAGTACTTC. Encoded protein: CASSVDLAGAREQYF.